This T cell receptor (beta chain) is drawn from a study of shared clonotypes between healthy human individuals. The germline V gene has CDR1 MDHEN and CDR2 SYDVKM. Trimming left V 4 bases short and J 9 bases short, with 18 bases between. CDR3 length: 14 residues. TCRdb's copy holds only in-frame clones and misses some; the assay was immunoSEQ multiplex PCR. The data hold 2 million to 3 million clones, with 93% observed a single time. This clonotype was obtained from a man aged 18 to 29 in good health. Some clones in this sample may be carry-over from other donors' samples. This chain connects TRBV28 to TRBJ1-2; the D is unclear. Sequenced input: naive CD4+ T cells from PBMCs. Subset here: CD45RA+ positively selected. The CDR3, as DNA: TGTGCCAGCAGTTCCCGGTCGGGAATCGCGAGCTACACCTTC. It encodes CASSSRSGIASYTF.